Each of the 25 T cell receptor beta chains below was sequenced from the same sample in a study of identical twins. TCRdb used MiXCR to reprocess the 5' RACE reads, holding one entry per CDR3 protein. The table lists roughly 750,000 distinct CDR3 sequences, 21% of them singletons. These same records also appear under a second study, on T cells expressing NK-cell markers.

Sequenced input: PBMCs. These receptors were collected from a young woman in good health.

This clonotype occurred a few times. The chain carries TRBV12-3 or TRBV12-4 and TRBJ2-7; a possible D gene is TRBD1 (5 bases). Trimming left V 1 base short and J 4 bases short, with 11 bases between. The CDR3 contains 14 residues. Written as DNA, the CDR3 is TGTGCCAGCAGTTTAGTGGGCAGGGTGTACGAGCAGTACTTC. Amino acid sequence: CASSLVGRVYEQYF.

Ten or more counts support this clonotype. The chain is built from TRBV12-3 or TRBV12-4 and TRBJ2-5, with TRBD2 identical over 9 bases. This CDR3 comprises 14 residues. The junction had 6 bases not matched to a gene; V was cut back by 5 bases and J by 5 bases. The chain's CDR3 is CASSLRSGGETQYF. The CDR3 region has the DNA TGTGCCAGCAGTCTCCGTAGCGGGGGCGAGACCCAGTACTTC.

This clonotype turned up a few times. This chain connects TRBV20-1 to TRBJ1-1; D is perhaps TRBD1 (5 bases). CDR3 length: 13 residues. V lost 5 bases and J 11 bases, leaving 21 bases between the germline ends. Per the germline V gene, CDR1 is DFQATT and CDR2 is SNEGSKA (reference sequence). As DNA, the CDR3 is TGCAGTGCTTCGCTCTGGATGGCAGGGACGGCTTTCTTT. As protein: CSASLWMAGTAFF.

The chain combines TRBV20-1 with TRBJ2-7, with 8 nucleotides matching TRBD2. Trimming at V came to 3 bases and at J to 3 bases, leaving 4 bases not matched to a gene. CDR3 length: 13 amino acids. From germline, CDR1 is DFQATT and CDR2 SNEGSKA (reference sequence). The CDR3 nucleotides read TGCAGTGCTAGGAGTAGCGGGAACTACGAGCAGTACTTC. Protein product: CSARSSGNYEQYF.

The CDR3 DNA reads TGCAGCGTTGATTATGGGACGACCTATGGCTACACCTTC. This translates into CSVDYGTTYGYTF. The V gene is TRBV29-1, the J gene TRBJ1-2; D is possibly TRBD1 (5 bases). Between the trimmed V and J ends, which lost 3 bases and 4 bases, there was a span of 12 bases. This CDR3 is 13 amino acids long. Germline V CDR1 and CDR2: SQVTM, ANQGSEA. The whole variable domain, filled in from reference TRBV29-1 and TRBJ1-2, reads SAVISQKPSRDICQRGTSLTIQCQVDSQVTMMFWYRQQPGQSLTLIATANQGSEATYESGFVIDKFPISRPNLTFSTLTVSNMSPEDSSIYLCSVDYGTTYGYTFGSGTRLTVV.

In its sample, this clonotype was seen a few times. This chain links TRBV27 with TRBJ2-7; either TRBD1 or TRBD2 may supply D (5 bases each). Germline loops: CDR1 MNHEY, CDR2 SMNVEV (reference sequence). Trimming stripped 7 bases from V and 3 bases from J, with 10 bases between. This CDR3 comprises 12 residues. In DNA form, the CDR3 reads TGTGCCAGCAAAGGGGACCTCTACGAGCAGTACTTC. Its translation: CASKGDLYEQYF.

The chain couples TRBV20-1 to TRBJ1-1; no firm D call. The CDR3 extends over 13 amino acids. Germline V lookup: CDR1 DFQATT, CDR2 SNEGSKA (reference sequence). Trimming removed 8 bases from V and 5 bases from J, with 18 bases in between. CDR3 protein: CSKRRNGKTEAFF. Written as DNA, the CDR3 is TGCAGTAAACGTAGGAACGGGAAGACTGAAGCTTTCTTT.

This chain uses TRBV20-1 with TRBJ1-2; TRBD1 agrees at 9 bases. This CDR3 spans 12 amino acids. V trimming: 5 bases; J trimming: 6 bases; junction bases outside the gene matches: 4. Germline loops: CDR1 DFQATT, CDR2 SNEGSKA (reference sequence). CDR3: CSARGQGDGYTF. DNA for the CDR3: TGCAGTGCTCGGGGACAGGGCGATGGCTACACCTTC.

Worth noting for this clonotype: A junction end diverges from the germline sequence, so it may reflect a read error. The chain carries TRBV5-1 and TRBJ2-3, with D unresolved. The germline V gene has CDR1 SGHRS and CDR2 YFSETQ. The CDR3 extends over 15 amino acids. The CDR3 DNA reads TGCGCCAGCAACTTGGGTTCCGGTTCGGGCGATACGCAGTATTTT. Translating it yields CASNLGSGSGDTQYF.

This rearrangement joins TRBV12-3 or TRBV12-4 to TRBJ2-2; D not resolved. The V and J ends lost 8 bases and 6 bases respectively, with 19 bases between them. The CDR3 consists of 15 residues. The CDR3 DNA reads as TGTGCCAGCCGCCCTTTGGCCGCACCCTCCGGGGAGCTGTTTTTT. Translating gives CASRPLAAPSGELFF.

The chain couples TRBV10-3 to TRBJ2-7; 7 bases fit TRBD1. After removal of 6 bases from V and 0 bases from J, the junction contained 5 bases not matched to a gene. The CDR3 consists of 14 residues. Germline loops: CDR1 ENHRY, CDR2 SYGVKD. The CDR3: CAIRGDSNSYEQYF. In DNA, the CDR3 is TGTGCCATCAGGGGGGACAGTAACTCCTACGAGCAGTACTTC.

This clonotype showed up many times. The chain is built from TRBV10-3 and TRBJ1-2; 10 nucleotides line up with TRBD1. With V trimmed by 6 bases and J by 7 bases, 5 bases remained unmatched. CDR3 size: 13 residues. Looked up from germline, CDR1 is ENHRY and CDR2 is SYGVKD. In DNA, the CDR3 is TGTGCCATCAGCGCGACAGGGGGCCGTGGCTACACCTTC. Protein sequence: CAISATGGRGYTF.

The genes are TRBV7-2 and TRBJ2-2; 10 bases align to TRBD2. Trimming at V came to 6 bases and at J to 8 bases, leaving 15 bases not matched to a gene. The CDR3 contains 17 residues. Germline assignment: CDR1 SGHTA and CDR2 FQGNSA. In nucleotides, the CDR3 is TGTGCCAGCAGTCCTTGGGCTAGCGGGAGTTTCAGAGGGGAGCTGTTTTTT. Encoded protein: CASSPWASGSFRGELFF.

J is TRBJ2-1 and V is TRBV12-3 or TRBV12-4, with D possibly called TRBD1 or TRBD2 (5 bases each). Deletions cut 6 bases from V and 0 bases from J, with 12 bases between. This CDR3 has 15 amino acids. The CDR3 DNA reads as TGTGCCAGCAGGGAATTGGGGGTCTCCTACAATGAGCAGTTCTTC. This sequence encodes CASRELGVSYNEQFF.

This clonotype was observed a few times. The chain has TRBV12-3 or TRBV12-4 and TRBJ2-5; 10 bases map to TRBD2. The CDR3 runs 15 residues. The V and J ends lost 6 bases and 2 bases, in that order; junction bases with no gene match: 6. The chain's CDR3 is CASSHQREGQETQYF. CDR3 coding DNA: TGTGCCAGCAGCCATCAGCGGGAGGGGCAAGAGACCCAGTACTTC.

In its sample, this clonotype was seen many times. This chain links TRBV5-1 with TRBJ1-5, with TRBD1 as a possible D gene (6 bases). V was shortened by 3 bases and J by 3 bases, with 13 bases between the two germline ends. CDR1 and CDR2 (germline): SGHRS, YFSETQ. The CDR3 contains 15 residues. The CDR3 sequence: CASSWGGDTNQPQHF. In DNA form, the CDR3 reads TGCGCCAGCAGCTGGGGTGGGGACACCAATCAGCCCCAGCATTTT. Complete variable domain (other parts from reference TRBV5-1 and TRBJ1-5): KAGVTQTPRYLIKTRGQQVTLSCSPISGHRSVSWYQQTPGQGLQFLFEYFSETQRNKGNFPGRFSGRQFSNSRSEMNVSTLELGDSALYLCASSWGGDTNQPQHFGDGTRLSIL.

The CDR3 protein is CSARDIRGLGNSPLHF. The CDR3 DNA sequence: TGCAGTGCTAGAGATATTAGAGGGCTCGGTAATTCACCCCTCCACTTT. The gene calls are TRBV20-1 and TRBJ1-6; D is undetermined. The CDR3 contains 16 residues. V lost 0 bases to trimming and J lost 6 bases, with 15 bases between them. CDR1 is DFQATT, CDR2 SNEGSKA, per germline (reference sequence).

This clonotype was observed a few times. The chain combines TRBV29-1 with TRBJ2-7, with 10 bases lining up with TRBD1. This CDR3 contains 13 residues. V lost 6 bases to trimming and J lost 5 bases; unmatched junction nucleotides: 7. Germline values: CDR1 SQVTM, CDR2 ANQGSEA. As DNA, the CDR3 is TGCAGCGTGGCGGGACAGGGGTTCGACGAGCAGTACTTC. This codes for CSVAGQGFDEQYF.

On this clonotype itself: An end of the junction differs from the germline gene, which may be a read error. CDR3 DNA: TGTGCCAGCAACCCCGGGACCCAGAACAGCGGGGAGCTGTTTTTT. Its translation is CASNPGTQNSGELFF. The rearrangement joins TRBV9 to TRBJ2-2, with D perhaps given as TRBD1 or TRBD2 (5 bases each). The germline CDR1 and CDR2 sequences are SGDLS and YYNGEE. The CDR3 is 15 amino acids. Full variable domain (rest looked up from reference TRBV9 and TRBJ2-2): DSGVTQTPKHLITATGQRVTLRCSPRSGDLSVYWYQQSLDQGLQFLIQYYNGEERAKGNILERFSAQQFPDLHSELNLSSLELGDSALYFCASNPGTQNSGELFFGEGSRLTVL.

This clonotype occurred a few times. The chain's CDR3 is CATSYVLAGAKNIQYF. The DNA of the CDR3 is TGTGCCACCAGCTACGTCTTAGCGGGAGCCAAAAACATTCAGTACTTC. The gene calls are TRBV15 and TRBJ2-4; 7 bases are a match to TRBD2. The CDR3 sequence is 16 residues long. Per the germline V gene, CDR1 is LNHNV and CDR2 is YYDKDF (reference sequence). V was pared by 5 bases and J by 0 bases, with 7 bases of the junction left unmatched.

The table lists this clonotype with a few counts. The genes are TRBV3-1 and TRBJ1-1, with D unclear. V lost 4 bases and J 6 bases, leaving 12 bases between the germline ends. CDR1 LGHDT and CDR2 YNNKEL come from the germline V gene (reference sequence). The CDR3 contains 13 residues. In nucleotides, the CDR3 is TGTGCCAGCAGCCTCCGAGAGGGTTCTGAAGCTTTCTTT. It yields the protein CASSLREGSEAFF.

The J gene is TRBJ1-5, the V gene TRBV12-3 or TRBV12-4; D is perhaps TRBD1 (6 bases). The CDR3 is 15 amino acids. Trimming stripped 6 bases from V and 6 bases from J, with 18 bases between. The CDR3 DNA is TGTGCCAGCAGGCCCCCGGGACACGCTTCTCAGCCCCAGCATTTT. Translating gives CASRPPGHASQPQHF.

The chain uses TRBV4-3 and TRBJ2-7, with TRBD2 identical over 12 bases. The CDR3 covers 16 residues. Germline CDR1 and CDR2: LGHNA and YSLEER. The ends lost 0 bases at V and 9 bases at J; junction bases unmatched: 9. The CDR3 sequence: CASSQDPPTSGRMQYF. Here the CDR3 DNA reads TGCGCCAGCAGCCAAGATCCCCCGACTAGCGGGAGAATGCAGTACTTC.

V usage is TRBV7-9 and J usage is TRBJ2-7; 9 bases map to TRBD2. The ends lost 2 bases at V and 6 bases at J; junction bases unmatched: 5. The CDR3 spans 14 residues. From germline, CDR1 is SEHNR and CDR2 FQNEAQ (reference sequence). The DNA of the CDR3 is TGTGCCAGCAGCTTAATTCAAGCGGGGGGCGAGCAGTACTTC. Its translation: CASSLIQAGGEQYF. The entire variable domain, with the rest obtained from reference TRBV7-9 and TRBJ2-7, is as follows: DTGVSQNPRHKITKRGQNVTFRCDPISEHNRLYWYRQTLGQGPEFLTYFQNEAQLEKSRLLSDRFSAERPKGSFSTLEIQRTEQGDSAMYLCASSLIQAGGEQYFGPGTRLTVT.

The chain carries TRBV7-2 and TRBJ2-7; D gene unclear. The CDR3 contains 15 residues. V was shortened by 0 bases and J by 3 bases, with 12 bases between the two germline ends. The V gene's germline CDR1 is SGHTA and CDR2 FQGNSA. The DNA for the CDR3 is TGTGCCAGCAGCTTAGCGGTCCAGTTCTTCTACGAGCAGTACTTC. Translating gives CASSLAVQFFYEQYF.